Presented here are 8 T cell receptor beta chains from one specimen sequenced in a study of cytotoxic CD8 clonotypes in ibrutinib-treated CLL. Generated by immunoSEQ multiplex PCR, the TCRdb table keeps only in-frame clones and is missing some. The table lists 23,000 or so clones, roughly 68% of them singletons. The source material was PBMCs, sampled after 24 months of ibrutinib treatment. The receptors shown here come from a human donor with chronic lymphocytic leukemia.

The genes are TRBV7-9 and TRBJ1-2; the D gene is possibly TRBD1 (6 bases). This CDR3 has 15 amino acids. V was clipped by 6 bases and J by 3 bases, with 17 bases between them. Germline V gives CDR1 SEHNR, CDR2 FQNEAQ (reference sequence). The CDR3 region is CASRELGGRYYGYTF. In DNA, the CDR3 is TGTGCCAGCAGGGAGCTAGGGGGGCGCTACTATGGCTACACCTTC.

The J gene is TRBJ2-5, the V gene TRBV11-2; a weak D match, TRBD2 (5 bases). Germline CDR1 is SGHAT and CDR2 is FQNNGV. V was trimmed by 1 base and J by 5 bases, leaving 8 bases between them. This CDR3 has 13 amino acids. CDR3 DNA: TGTGCCAGCAGCTTAGGAGGGTTGGAGACCCAGTACTTC. Protein product: CASSLGGLETQYF.

The chain has TRBV30 and TRBJ2-7, with D perhaps matching TRBD2 (5 bases). CDR1 is GTSNPN, CDR2 SVGIG, per germline (reference sequence). The CDR3 has 12 amino acids. The V and J ends lost 0 bases and 3 bases respectively, with 6 bases between them. The CDR3 reads CAWSVGSYEQYF. The CDR3 bases are TGTGCCTGGAGTGTTGGGAGCTACGAGCAGTACTTC.

CDR3 coding DNA: TGTGCCAGCAGTGAATTGAATAACTATGGCTACACCTTC. It translates to CASSELNNYGYTF. The chain combines TRBV25-1 with TRBJ1-2; D not certain. The V and J ends lost 1 base and 1 base respectively, with 4 bases between them. The CDR3 contains 13 residues. Germline V gives CDR1 MGHDK, CDR2 SYGVNS.

This rearrangement joins TRBV5-1 to TRBJ2-3; tentative D call: TRBD1 (6 bases). The CDR3 sequence is 15 residues long. Trimming removed 2 bases at V and 2 bases at J, with 12 bases between. The germline V gene has CDR1 SGHRS and CDR2 YFSETQ. In DNA, the CDR3 is TGCGCCAGCAGCTTAGGGGGACCCGACACAGATACGCAGTATTTT. Its translation is CASSLGGPDTDTQYF.

The gene calls are TRBV29-1 and TRBJ1-1; no clear D gene. Germline lookup yields CDR1 SQVTM and CDR2 ANQGSEA. V shed 4 bases and J shed 0 bases, with 12 bases lying between them. The CDR3 sequence is 14 residues long. The CDR3 DNA is TGCAGCGTTGGCGGGTTACTCATGAACACTGAAGCTTTCTTT. Its protein product is CSVGGLLMNTEAFF. The full variable domain, rest sourced from reference TRBV29-1 and TRBJ1-1, is SAVISQKPSRDICQRGTSLTIQCQVDSQVTMMFWYRQQPGQSLTLIATANQGSEATYESGFVIDKFPISRPNLTFSTLTVSNMSPEDSSIYLCSVGGLLMNTEAFFGQGTRLTVV.

This chain's CDR3 is CATSTGVETQYF. In DNA form, the CDR3 reads TGTGCCACCTCAACAGGGGTAGAGACCCAGTACTTC. The genes are TRBV19 and TRBJ2-5; TRBD1 matches 7 bases. V lost 10 bases and J lost 4; bases outside the gene matches: 6. The CDR3 extends over 12 amino acids. Germline values: CDR1 LNHDA, CDR2 SQIVND (reference sequence).

J is TRBJ1-1 and V is TRBV10-1, with D perhaps TRBD1 (6 bases). Germline assignment: CDR1 WNHNN and CDR2 SYGVQD (reference sequence). This CDR3 comprises 15 residues. Trimming pared 2 bases from V and 5 bases from J, leaving 15 bases between. The CDR3 sequence: CASSERGASGTEAFF. In nucleotides, the CDR3 is TGCGCCAGCAGTGAGCGGGGGGCCAGCGGGACTGAAGCTTTCTTT.